The 13 T cell receptor beta chains below were found in one sample sequenced in a study of early T cells in non-severe SARS-CoV-2 infection (dated by TCRdb to the early 2020s). Library preparation used 5' RACE. The sample was run on a NextSeq 500. The public reads were reprocessed in TCRdb via fastp at Q25 and MiXCR, keeping in-frame beta chains. All rows with the same CDR3 protein become a single entry with the most common DNA and genes. Recorded for this sample are 60,000 to 90,000 distinct CDR3 sequences; around 8.7% of them occurred a single time. Jointly, the top ten make up 4.5% to 5% of the sample. Sample: whole blood. All receptors come from an adult who was a healthcare worker with PCR-confirmed SARS-CoV-2 infection or an uninfected control (not recorded which).

Many counts were recorded for this clonotype. DNA for the CDR3: TGTGCCAGCAGTGAAAGAAGCGGGAGCGGGGTGGAGACCCAGTACTTC. The encoded protein is CASSERSGSGVETQYF. The chain combines TRBV2 with TRBJ2-5; 8 bases agree with TRBD2. Germline CDR1 and CDR2: SNHLY and FYNNEI. The junction had 10 bases not matched to a gene; V was cut back by 2 bases and J by 5 bases. The CDR3 totals 16 residues.

V gene TRBV12-3 or TRBV12-4 combines with J gene TRBJ1-5, with TRBD1 matching 8 bases. CDR3 length: 16 residues. J gave up 5 bases and V 0 bases, and 6 bases lay outside the gene matches. The CDR3 loop reads CASSLAWTGSDQPQHF. The CDR3 coding sequence is TGTGCCAGCAGTTTAGCATGGACAGGGTCTGATCAGCCCCAGCATTTT.

This clonotype was seen many times. The chain recombines TRBV29-1 with TRBJ2-1; 9 bases are a match to TRBD2. V lost 5 bases and J lost 8; bases outside the gene matches: 10. CDR1 and CDR2 from the germline V gene are SQVTM and ANQGSEA. This CDR3 spans 14 amino acids. The CDR3 DNA reads TGCAGCGTTACTCGCGCGGGAGGGCCCCATGAGCAGTTCTTC. Translation gives CSVTRAGGPHEQFF.

V usage is TRBV3-1 and J usage is TRBJ1-4; unclear D gene. V lost 0 bases to trimming and J lost 1 base, with 15 bases between them. The CDR3 extends over 18 amino acids. Germline CDR1 and CDR2: LGHDT and YNNKEL (reference sequence). For the CDR3, the DNA is TGTGCCAGCAGCCAAGATCCCCATCGCTCTGGAACTAATGAAAAACTGTTTTTT. Encoded protein: CASSQDPHRSGTNEKLFF. The variable domain in full, with the rest retrieved from reference TRBV3-1 and TRBJ1-4, is DTAVSQTPKYLVTQMGNDKSIKCEQNLGHDTMYWYKQDSKKFLKIMFSYNNKELIINETVPNRFSPKSPDKAHLNLHINSLELGDSAVYFCASSQDPHRSGTNEKLFFGSGTQLSVL.

This clonotype was picked up many times. CDR3 bases: TGCGCCAGCAGTCCGACAACCGGGGAGCTGTTTTTT. It yields the protein CASSPTTGELFF. The chain uses TRBV10-1 and TRBJ2-2; D call uncertain. The germline CDR1 and CDR2 sequences are WNHNN and SYGVQD (reference sequence). V lost 5 bases and J 5 bases, leaving 6 bases between the germline ends. This CDR3 is built from 12 residues.

This clonotype occurred many times. This chain links TRBV12-3 or TRBV12-4 with TRBJ2-5; 10 positions agree with TRBD2. V gave up 3 bases and J gave up 4 bases; unmatched junction bases: 5. The CDR3 totals 15 residues. The CDR3 bases are TGTGCCAGCAGTTTGGCTAGCGGGAGTTTAGAGACCCAGTACTTC. This translates into CASSLASGSLETQYF.

This clonotype was seen many times. This chain connects TRBV5-1 to TRBJ2-5, with D possibly TRBD2 on 6 matching bases. This CDR3 has 15 residues. V was clipped by 0 bases and J by 3 bases, with 12 bases between them. Germline CDR1 and CDR2: SGHRS and YFSETQ. The CDR3 sequence is CASSLAWSGEETQYF. The CDR3 DNA reads TGCGCCAGCAGCTTGGCATGGTCGGGGGAAGAGACCCAGTACTTC.

This clonotype occurred many times. The genes are TRBV14 and TRBJ1-4; the D gene is possibly TRBD1 (5 bases). The CDR3 sequence is 16 residues long. V was clipped by 4 bases and J by 0 bases, with 12 bases between them. In germline, CDR1 is SGHDN, CDR2 FVKESK. The CDR3 loop reads CASSRSTATTNEKLFF. Here the CDR3 DNA reads TGTGCCAGCAGCCGTTCGACAGCAACAACTAATGAAAAACTGTTTTTT.

The V and J genes are TRBV19 and TRBJ2-7, with D tentatively TRBD1 (6 bases). V lost 8 bases and J lost 3, with 17 bases in between. The CDR3 is 14 amino acids. In germline, CDR1 is LNHDA, CDR2 SQIVND (reference sequence). The CDR3 loop is CASGTTGSSYEQYF. CDR3 DNA: TGTGCCAGTGGAACGACAGGCTCCAGCTACGAGCAGTACTTC.

At least ten counts were recorded for this clonotype. V and J are TRBV27 and TRBJ1-5; 7 nucleotides match TRBD1. Trimming cost V 5 bases and J 2 bases; bases outside gene matches: 3. The CDR3 extends over 14 amino acids. Germline V gene sequence: CDR1 MNHEY, CDR2 SMNVEV (reference sequence). CDR3 residues: CASSRGQGNQPQHF. The CDR3 DNA sequence: TGTGCCAGCAGTCGCGGACAGGGCAATCAGCCCCAGCATTTT.

This clonotype was detected ten times or more. The V gene is TRBV12-3 or TRBV12-4, the J gene TRBJ1-5, with D perhaps TRBD1 (5 bases). This CDR3 region has 17 residues. V was trimmed by 1 base and J by 3 bases, leaving 16 bases between them. In nucleotides, the CDR3 is TGTGCCAGCAGTTTAGGGGGGAGTTTTTTGAACAATCAGCCCCAGCATTTT. It yields the protein CASSLGGSFLNNQPQHF.

The genes are TRBV5-8 and TRBJ2-3; D gene uncertain. Germline CDR1 reads SGHTS; CDR2 reads YDEGEE. The CDR3 is 11 amino acids. Trimming removed 4 bases at V and 9 bases at J, with 9 bases between. CDR3 region: CASSRRWTQYF. CDR3 bases: TGTGCCAGCAGCCGCAGGTGGACGCAGTATTTT.

This clonotype was detected ten times or more. The genes are TRBV5-4 and TRBJ2-5; D gene uncertain. CDR1 is SGHNT and CDR2 is YYREEE in the germline V gene (reference sequence). V was cut by 4 bases and J by 2 bases, with 9 bases left in between. This CDR3 is 13 amino acids long. The CDR3 DNA is TGTGCCAGCAGCCCCTCCGGACAAGAGACCCAGTACTTC. Its protein product is CASSPSGQETQYF.